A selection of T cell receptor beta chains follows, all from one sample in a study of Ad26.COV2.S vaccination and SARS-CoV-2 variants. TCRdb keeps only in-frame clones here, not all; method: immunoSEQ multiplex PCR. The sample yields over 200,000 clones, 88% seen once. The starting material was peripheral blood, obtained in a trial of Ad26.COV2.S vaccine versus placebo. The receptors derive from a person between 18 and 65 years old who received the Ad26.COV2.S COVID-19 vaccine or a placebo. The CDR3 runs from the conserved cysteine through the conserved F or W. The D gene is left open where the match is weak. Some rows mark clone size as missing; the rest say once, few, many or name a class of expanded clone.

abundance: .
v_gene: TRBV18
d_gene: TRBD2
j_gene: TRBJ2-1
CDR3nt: TGTGCCAGCTCACCAGTGACTAGCGGCGAGCAGTTCTTC
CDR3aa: CASSPVTSGEQFF

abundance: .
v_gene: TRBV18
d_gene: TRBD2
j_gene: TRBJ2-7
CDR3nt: TGTGCCAGCTCACCTGAAACTAGCGGGAGCGGCGAGCAGTACTTC
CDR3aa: CASSPETSGSGEQYF

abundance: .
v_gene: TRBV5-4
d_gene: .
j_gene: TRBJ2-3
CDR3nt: TGTGCCAGCAGCGCCCGTGGTATGGATACGCAGTATTTT
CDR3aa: CASSARGMDTQYF

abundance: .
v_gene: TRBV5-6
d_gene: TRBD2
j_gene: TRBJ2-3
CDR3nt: TGTGCCAGCAGCTTAAGGACGGGAGGAGCAGATACGCAGTATTTT
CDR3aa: CASSLRTGGADTQYF

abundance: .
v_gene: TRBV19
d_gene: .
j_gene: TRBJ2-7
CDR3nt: TGTGCCAGTAGTATAGGTGCCTACGAGCAGTACTTC
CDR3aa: CASSIGAYEQYF

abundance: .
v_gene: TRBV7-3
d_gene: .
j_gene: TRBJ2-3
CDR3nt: TGTGCCAGCAGCCCCGGACAAGTTACAGATACGCAGTATTTT
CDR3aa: CASSPGQVTDTQYF

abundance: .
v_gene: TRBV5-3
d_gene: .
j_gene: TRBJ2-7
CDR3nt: TGTGCCAGAAGCTTGTCTTTGGAGCGTTGTTACGAGCAGTACTTC
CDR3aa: CARSLSLERCYEQYF

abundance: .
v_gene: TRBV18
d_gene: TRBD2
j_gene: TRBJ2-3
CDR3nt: TGTGCCAGCCAAGGGACTAGCGGCGGGTTCACAGATACGCAGTATTTT
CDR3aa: CASQGTSGGFTDTQYF

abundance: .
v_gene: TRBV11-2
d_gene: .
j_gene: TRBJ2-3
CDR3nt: TGTGCCAGCAGCTTAGTCGGCAGGGGAGATACGCAGTATTTT
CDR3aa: CASSLVGRGDTQYF

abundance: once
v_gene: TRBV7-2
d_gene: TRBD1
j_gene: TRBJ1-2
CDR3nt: TGTGCCAGCAGCTTAGGGGATAGGACAGGGATCTATGGCTACACCTTC
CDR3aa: CASSLGDRTGIYGYTF